These T cell receptor beta chains were read from a single sample in a study of beta chain features in type 1 diabetes. Some clones are missing from TCRdb's copy, which holds only in-frame ones; the method was immunoSEQ multiplex PCR. The data hold 350,000 to 400,000 clones, with about 15% observed a single time. Sequenced input: naive CD4+ T cells from blood. The receptors here all came from a woman aged 18 to 35 in good health. The CDR3 runs from the conserved cysteine through the conserved F or W. Fields, in order: D gene, J gene, clone size, V gene, CDR3 DNA, CDR3 protein. A D gene is named only where the DNA matches it firmly. Clone sizes are given selectively: once, few, many, or a class where the clone is expanded.

d_call: -
j_call: TRBJ2-5
clone_size: -
v_call: TRBV5-1
cdr3_nt: TGCGCCAGCAGCTTCGGGTCGGGGAAAGAGACCCAGTACTTC
cdr3_aa: CASSFGSGKETQYF

d_call: TRBD2
j_call: TRBJ2-5
clone_size: -
v_call: TRBV30
cdr3_nt: TGTGCCTGGAGACGGGGACTAGCGGGGGAGACCCAGTACTTC
cdr3_aa: CAWRRGLAGETQYF

d_call: -
j_call: TRBJ2-7
clone_size: few
v_call: TRBV7-8
cdr3_nt: TGTGCCAGCACCGAAGGCTGGCTGGACTCCTACGAGCGGCAGTACTTC
cdr3_aa: CASTEGWLDSYERQYF

d_call: TRBD1
j_call: TRBJ2-3
clone_size: few
v_call: TRBV9
cdr3_nt: TGTGCCAGCAGCGTAGTACAGGGGAGCACAGATACGCAGTATTTT
cdr3_aa: CASSVVQGSTDTQYF

d_call: TRBD1
j_call: TRBJ2-7
clone_size: -
v_call: TRBV23-1
cdr3_nt: TGCGCCAGCAGTCAAATGGACAGGGTTTTCTACGAGCAGTACTTC
cdr3_aa: CASSQMDRVFYEQYF

d_call: -
j_call: TRBJ2-1
clone_size: few
v_call: TRBV20-1
cdr3_nt: TGCAGTGCTAGATTGACAGGGCAGTTCTTC
cdr3_aa: CSARLTGQFF

d_call: TRBD2
j_call: TRBJ2-1
clone_size: -
v_call: TRBV14
cdr3_nt: TGTGCCAGCAGCCAAGAGGGAAAGCGGGGGAGCTCCTACAATGAGCAGTTCTTC
cdr3_aa: CASSQEGKRGSSYNEQFF

d_call: -
j_call: TRBJ1-5
clone_size: -
v_call: TRBV2
cdr3_nt: TGTGCCAGCAGTGGACAGTTTTCCTATCAGCCCCAGCATTTT
cdr3_aa: CASSGQFSYQPQHF

d_call: TRBD1
j_call: TRBJ2-3
clone_size: -
v_call: TRBV5-1
cdr3_nt: TGCGCCAGCAGCCTCGACAGGGGGATCGCAGATACGCAGTATTTT
cdr3_aa: CASSLDRGIADTQYF

d_call: -
j_call: TRBJ2-7
clone_size: -
v_call: TRBV18
cdr3_nt: TGTGCCAGCTCACCCCAGGGGAGCTCCTACGAGCAGTACTTC
cdr3_aa: CASSPQGSSYEQYF

d_call: -
j_call: TRBJ1-1
clone_size: few
v_call: TRBV18
cdr3_nt: TGTGCCAGCGAGGCGGCGGAGAACACTGAAGCTTTCTTT
cdr3_aa: CASEAAENTEAFF

d_call: TRBD2
j_call: TRBJ2-7
clone_size: few
v_call: TRBV4-2
cdr3_nt: TGTGCCAGCAGCCAGGCTCGGGGGGGGGTCTCCTACGAGCAGTACTTC
cdr3_aa: CASSQARGGVSYEQYF

d_call: TRBD2
j_call: TRBJ2-1
clone_size: -
v_call: TRBV29-1
cdr3_nt: TGCAGCGGGGGGGGTTGGCCGGGACGACCCAATGAGCAGTTCTTC
cdr3_aa: CSGGGWPGRPNEQFF

d_call: -
j_call: TRBJ2-5
clone_size: -
v_call: TRBV7-2
cdr3_nt: TGTGCCAGCAGCCCACGACAGGGAGGTGTCGGAGAGACCCAGTACTTC
cdr3_aa: CASSPRQGGVGETQYF

d_call: TRBD1
j_call: TRBJ2-1
clone_size: -
v_call: TRBV7-9
cdr3_nt: TGTGCCAGCAGCGGACAGGGATCAAGCTCCTACAATGAGCAGTTCTTC
cdr3_aa: CASSGQGSSSYNEQFF

d_call: TRBD2
j_call: TRBJ2-1
clone_size: few
v_call: TRBV15
cdr3_nt: TGTGCCACCAGCCGGCGGGAGTATATCTACAATGAGCAGTTCTTC
cdr3_aa: CATSRREYIYNEQFF

d_call: TRBD2
j_call: TRBJ2-1
clone_size: few
v_call: TRBV18
cdr3_nt: TGTGCCAGCTCACCACCGCATAGCGGGAGCCACAATGAGCAGTTCTTC
cdr3_aa: CASSPPHSGSHNEQFF

d_call: -
j_call: TRBJ2-3
clone_size: few
v_call: TRBV29-1
cdr3_nt: TGCAGCGTAGAGGACACAGATACGCAGTATTTT
cdr3_aa: CSVEDTDTQYF

d_call: TRBD1
j_call: TRBJ2-3
clone_size: few
v_call: TRBV28
cdr3_nt: TGTGCCAGCAGTACGGGACAGGGGCCAGATACGCAGTATTTT
cdr3_aa: CASSTGQGPDTQYF

d_call: -
j_call: TRBJ2-5
clone_size: few
v_call: TRBV28
cdr3_nt: TGTGCCAGCAGTTTATTGAGAGAGACCCAGTACTTC
cdr3_aa: CASSLLRETQYF

d_call: TRBD2
j_call: TRBJ2-3
clone_size: few
v_call: TRBV28
cdr3_nt: TGTGCCAGCAGTTCCCCCCTACTAGCGGGATCCACAGATACGCAGTATTTT
cdr3_aa: CASSSPLLAGSTDTQYF

d_call: TRBD1
j_call: TRBJ2-1
clone_size: few
v_call: TRBV5-1
cdr3_nt: TGCGCCAGCAGCACACAGGGGGCGAATGAGCAGTTCTTC
cdr3_aa: CASSTQGANEQFF

d_call: TRBD1
j_call: TRBJ2-1
clone_size: -
v_call: TRBV29-1
cdr3_nt: TGCAGCGGAGGGACAGGTATTTACAATGAGCAGTTCTTC
cdr3_aa: CSGGTGIYNEQFF

d_call: -
j_call: TRBJ1-5
clone_size: -
v_call: TRBV11-2
cdr3_nt: TGTGCCAGCAGCTTAGAACACCGTCTCTCAGCCCAGCATTTT
cdr3_aa: CASSLEHRLSAQHF

d_call: TRBD1
j_call: TRBJ2-7
clone_size: few
v_call: TRBV5-1
cdr3_nt: TGCGCCAGCAGCTTGGCGATAGTTGGGACAGGGAGCCAGTACGAGCAGTACTTC
cdr3_aa: CASSLAIVGTGSQYEQYF

d_call: TRBD2
j_call: TRBJ2-2
clone_size: -
v_call: TRBV5-8
cdr3_nt: TGTGCCAGCAGCCGCGAGCGGGGTACCGGGGAGCTGTTTTTT
cdr3_aa: CASSRERGTGELFF

d_call: TRBD2
j_call: TRBJ2-5
clone_size: -
v_call: TRBV11-2
cdr3_nt: TGTGCCAGCAGCCCCCGACTAGCGGGACCCCAAGAGACCCAGTACTTC
cdr3_aa: CASSPRLAGPQETQYF

d_call: -
j_call: TRBJ1-3
clone_size: few
v_call: TRBV30
cdr3_nt: TGTGCCTGGAGTGTATTTTCAGGCAGTCACTCTGGAAACACCATATATTTT
cdr3_aa: CAWSVFSGSHSGNTIYF

d_call: TRBD1
j_call: TRBJ2-5
clone_size: few
v_call: TRBV7-2
cdr3_nt: TGTGCCAGCAGCCCGGACAGGGGGGAGACCCAGTACTTC
cdr3_aa: CASSPDRGETQYF

d_call: TRBD1
j_call: TRBJ2-4
clone_size: -
v_call: TRBV30
cdr3_nt: TGTGCCTGTAGGACAGGGTGGAACATTCAGTACTTC
cdr3_aa: CACRTGWNIQYF

d_call: -
j_call: TRBJ2-7
clone_size: -
v_call: TRBV7-8
cdr3_nt: TGTGCCAGCAGCTTAATCGGGGGCTCCTACGAGCAGTACTTC
cdr3_aa: CASSLIGGSYEQYF

d_call: -
j_call: TRBJ2-7
clone_size: few
v_call: TRBV5-1
cdr3_nt: TGCGCCAGCAGCTTGCCAGGGACCTACGAGCAGTACTTC
cdr3_aa: CASSLPGTYEQYF

d_call: TRBD1
j_call: TRBJ1-5
clone_size: -
v_call: TRBV7-2
cdr3_nt: TGTGCCAGCAGCTTCACTTTGACGGACAGGGGAATCGGCAATCAGCCCCAGCATTTT
cdr3_aa: CASSFTLTDRGIGNQPQHF

d_call: -
j_call: TRBJ2-7
clone_size: -
v_call: TRBV29-1
cdr3_nt: TGCAGCGCCCGTCGGGACAACACCTACGAGCAGTACTTC
cdr3_aa: CSARRDNTYEQYF

d_call: -
j_call: TRBJ1-5
clone_size: few
v_call: TRBV18
cdr3_nt: TGTGCCAGCTCACCATCAGGGAATCAGCCCCAGCATTTT
cdr3_aa: CASSPSGNQPQHF

d_call: -
j_call: TRBJ2-1
clone_size: -
v_call: TRBV28
cdr3_nt: TGTGCCAGCCTTACCCGGGGGAACAATGAGCAGTTCTTC
cdr3_aa: CASLTRGNNEQFF

d_call: -
j_call: TRBJ2-1
clone_size: -
v_call: TRBV19
cdr3_nt: TGTGCCAGTAGTATTCTCGACTCAATCTACAATGAGCAGTTCTTC
cdr3_aa: CASSILDSIYNEQFF

d_call: -
j_call: TRBJ2-5
clone_size: few
v_call: TRBV5-4
cdr3_nt: TGTGCCAGCAGCTCCTCGACTGGAGAGACCCAGTACTTC
cdr3_aa: CASSSSTGETQYF

d_call: -
j_call: TRBJ1-5
clone_size: few
v_call: TRBV7-9
cdr3_nt: TGTGCCAGCAGCTTAGCGGCAGGGAATCAGCCCCAGCATTTT
cdr3_aa: CASSLAAGNQPQHF

d_call: TRBD1
j_call: TRBJ2-5
clone_size: -
v_call: TRBV6-5
cdr3_nt: TGTGCCACGGGACAGGGGCGGGAGACCCAGTACTTC
cdr3_aa: CATGQGRETQYF

d_call: -
j_call: TRBJ1-2
clone_size: -
v_call: TRBV30
cdr3_nt: TGTGCCTGGAGTGTAATGGCAGACTATGGCTACACCTTC
cdr3_aa: CAWSVMADYGYTF

d_call: -
j_call: TRBJ1-1
clone_size: few
v_call: TRBV30
cdr3_nt: TGTGCCTGGAGACCGGGGAGCACTGAAGCTTTCTTT
cdr3_aa: CAWRPGSTEAFF

d_call: -
j_call: TRBJ2-1
clone_size: once
v_call: TRBV29-1
cdr3_nt: TGCAGCGGAAATTACGGCGGGACCTACAATGAGCAGTTCTTC
cdr3_aa: CSGNYGGTYNEQFF

d_call: TRBD1
j_call: TRBJ1-1
clone_size: -
v_call: TRBV6-5
cdr3_nt: TGTGCCAGCACCCCCTACGACAGGGTCGCTGAAGCTTTCTTT
cdr3_aa: CASTPYDRVAEAFF

d_call: -
j_call: TRBJ2-7
clone_size: -
v_call: TRBV28
cdr3_nt: TGTGCCAGCAGTGCCCCTGCGGGGCCCAATACCTACGAGCAGTACTTC
cdr3_aa: CASSAPAGPNTYEQYF